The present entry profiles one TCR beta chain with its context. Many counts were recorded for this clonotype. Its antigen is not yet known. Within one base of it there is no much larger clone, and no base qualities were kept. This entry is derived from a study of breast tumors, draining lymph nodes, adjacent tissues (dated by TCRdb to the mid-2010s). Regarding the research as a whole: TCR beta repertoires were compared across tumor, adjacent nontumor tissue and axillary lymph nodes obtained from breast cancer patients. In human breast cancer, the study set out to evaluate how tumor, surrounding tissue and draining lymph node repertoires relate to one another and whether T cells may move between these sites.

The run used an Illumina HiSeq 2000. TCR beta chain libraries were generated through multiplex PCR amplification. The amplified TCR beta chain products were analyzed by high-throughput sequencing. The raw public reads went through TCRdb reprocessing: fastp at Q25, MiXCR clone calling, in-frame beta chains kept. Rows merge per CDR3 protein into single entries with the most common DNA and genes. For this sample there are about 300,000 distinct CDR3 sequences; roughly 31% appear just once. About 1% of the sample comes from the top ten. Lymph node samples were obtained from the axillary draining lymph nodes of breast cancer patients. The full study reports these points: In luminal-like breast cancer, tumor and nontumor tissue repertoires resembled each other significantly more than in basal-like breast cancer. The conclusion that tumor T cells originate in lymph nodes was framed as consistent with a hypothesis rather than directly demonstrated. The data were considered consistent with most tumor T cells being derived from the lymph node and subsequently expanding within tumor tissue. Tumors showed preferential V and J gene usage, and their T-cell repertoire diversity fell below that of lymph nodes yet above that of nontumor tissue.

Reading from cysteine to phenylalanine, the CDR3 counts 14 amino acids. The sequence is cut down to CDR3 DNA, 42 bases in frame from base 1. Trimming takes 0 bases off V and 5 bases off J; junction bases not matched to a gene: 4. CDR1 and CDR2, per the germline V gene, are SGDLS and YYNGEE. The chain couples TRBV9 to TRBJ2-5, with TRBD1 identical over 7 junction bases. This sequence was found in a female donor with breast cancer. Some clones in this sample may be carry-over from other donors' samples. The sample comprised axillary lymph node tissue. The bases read TGTGCCAGCAGCGTAGAGGGCAGGGGGGAGACCCAGTACTTC. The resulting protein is CASSVEGRGETQYF.